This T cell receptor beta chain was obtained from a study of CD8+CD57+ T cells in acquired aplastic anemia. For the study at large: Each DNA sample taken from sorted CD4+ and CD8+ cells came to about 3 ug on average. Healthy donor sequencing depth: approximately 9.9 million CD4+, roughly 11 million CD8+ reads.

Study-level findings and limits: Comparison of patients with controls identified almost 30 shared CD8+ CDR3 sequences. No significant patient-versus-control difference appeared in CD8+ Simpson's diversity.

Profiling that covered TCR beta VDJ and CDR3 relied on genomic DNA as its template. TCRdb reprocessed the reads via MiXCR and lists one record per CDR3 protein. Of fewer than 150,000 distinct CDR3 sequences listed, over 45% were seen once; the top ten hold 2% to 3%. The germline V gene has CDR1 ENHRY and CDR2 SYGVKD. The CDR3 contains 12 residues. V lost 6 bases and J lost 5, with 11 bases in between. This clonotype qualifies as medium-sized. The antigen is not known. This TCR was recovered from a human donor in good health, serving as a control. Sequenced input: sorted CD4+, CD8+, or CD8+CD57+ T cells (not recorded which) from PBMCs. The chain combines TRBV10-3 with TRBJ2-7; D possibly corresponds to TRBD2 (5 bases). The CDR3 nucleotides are TGTGCCATCAGGGATCTAGCAGACGAGCAGTACTTC. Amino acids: CAIRDLADEQYF.